This TCR beta chain was identified in a study of CD8 T cells in ankylosing spondylitis. TCRdb analysed the 5' RACE reads with MiXCR anew, one entry per CDR3 protein. The sample yields around 150,000 distinct CDR3 sequences, around 42% seen once. The specimen sequenced was synovial fluid, either unsorted or a sorted T cell fraction (not recorded which). The clonotype was recovered from a male donor with ankylosing spondylitis.

CDR3 sequence (DNA): TGTGCCAGCTCACCACCGGAGGGGGCGGGTATCATTCAGTACTTC. It encodes CASSPPEGAGIIQYF. This chain uses TRBV18 with TRBJ2-4, with a tentative D call TRBD1 (7 bases). Trimming stripped 0 bases from V and 9 bases from J, with 15 bases between. The germline gives CDR1 KGHSH, CDR2 LQKENI. The CDR3 runs 15 residues.